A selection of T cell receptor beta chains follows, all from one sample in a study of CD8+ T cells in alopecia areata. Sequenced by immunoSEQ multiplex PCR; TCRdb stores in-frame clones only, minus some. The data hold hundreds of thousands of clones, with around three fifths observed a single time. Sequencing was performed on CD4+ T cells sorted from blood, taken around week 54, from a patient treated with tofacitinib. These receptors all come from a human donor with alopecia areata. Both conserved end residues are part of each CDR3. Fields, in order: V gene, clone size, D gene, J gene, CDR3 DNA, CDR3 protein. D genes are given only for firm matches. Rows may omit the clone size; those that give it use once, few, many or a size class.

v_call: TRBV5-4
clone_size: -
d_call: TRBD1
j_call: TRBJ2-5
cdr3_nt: TGTGCCAGCAGACCTGACAGGGTTCGGTGGGAGACCCAGTACTTC
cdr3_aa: CASRPDRVRWETQYF

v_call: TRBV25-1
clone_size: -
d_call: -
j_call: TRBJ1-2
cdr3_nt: TGTGCCAGCAGTGAAGCGGGGGGCCACGGCTACACCTTC
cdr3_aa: CASSEAGGHGYTF

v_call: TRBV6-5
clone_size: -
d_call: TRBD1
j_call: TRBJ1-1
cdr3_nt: TGTGCCAGCAGTTACGAGACAGGGGAAGCTTTCTTT
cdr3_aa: CASSYETGEAFF

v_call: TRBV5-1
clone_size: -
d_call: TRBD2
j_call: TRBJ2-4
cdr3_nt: TGCGCCAGCAGCTTGGACGGCAGACTAGCGGGGTGGGAAAACATTCAGTACTTC
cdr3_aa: CASSLDGRLAGWENIQYF

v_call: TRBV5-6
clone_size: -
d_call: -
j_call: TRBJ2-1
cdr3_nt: TGTGCCAGCAGCTTGATGGCGACACCCCACAATGAGCAGTTCTTC
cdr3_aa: CASSLMATPHNEQFF

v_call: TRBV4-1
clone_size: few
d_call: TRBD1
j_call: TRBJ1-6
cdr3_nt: TGCGCCAGCAGCCAAGGGAGGGGGCGAGGTAATTCACCCCTCCACTTT
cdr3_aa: CASSQGRGRGNSPLHF

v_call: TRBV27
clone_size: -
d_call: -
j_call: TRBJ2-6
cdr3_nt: TGTGCCAGCAGTCACAAGGGTTCTGGGGCCAACGTCCTGACTTTC
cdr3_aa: CASSHKGSGANVLTF

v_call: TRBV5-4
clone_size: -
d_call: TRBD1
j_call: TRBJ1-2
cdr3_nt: TGTGCCAGCAGCTCACAGGGGGTCATTGGCTACACCTTC
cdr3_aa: CASSSQGVIGYTF

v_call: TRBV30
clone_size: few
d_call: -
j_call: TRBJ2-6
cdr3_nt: TGTGCCTGCGGGGCCAACGTCCTGACTTTC
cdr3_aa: CACGANVLTF

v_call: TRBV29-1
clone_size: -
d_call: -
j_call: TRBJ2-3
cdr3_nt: TGCAGCGACGACTGGGGGCTGACAGATACGCAGTATTTT
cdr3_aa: CSDDWGLTDTQYF

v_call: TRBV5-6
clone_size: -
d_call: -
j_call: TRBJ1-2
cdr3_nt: TGTGCCAGCAGCTTGGGAAGAAGCTATCTCTATGGCTACACCTTC
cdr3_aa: CASSLGRSYLYGYTF

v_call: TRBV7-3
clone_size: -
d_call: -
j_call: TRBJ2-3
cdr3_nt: TGTGCCAGCAGCTTAACTAGCAGCACAGATACGCAGTATTTT
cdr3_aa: CASSLTSSTDTQYF

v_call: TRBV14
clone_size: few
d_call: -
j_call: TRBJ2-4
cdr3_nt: TGTGCCAGCAGCCTAACGACCGGGTCGGCAAACATTCAGTACTTC
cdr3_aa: CASSLTTGSANIQYF

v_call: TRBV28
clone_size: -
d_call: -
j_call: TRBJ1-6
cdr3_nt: TGTGCCAGCAGTTTGGCCTCTTATAATTCACCCCTCCACTTT
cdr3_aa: CASSLASYNSPLHF

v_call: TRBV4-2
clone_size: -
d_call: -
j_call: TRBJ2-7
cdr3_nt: TGTGCCAGCAGCGCGCGACAAGGAGACTACGAGCAGTACTTC
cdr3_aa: CASSARQGDYEQYF

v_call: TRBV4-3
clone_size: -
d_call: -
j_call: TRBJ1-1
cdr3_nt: TGCGCCAGCGCCATCTCGATGAACACTGAAGCTTTCTTT
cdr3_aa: CASAISMNTEAFF

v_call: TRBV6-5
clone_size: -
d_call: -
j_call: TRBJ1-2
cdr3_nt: TGTGCCAGCAGTTACTCGATTGGCACCCACTATGGCTACACCTTC
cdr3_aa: CASSYSIGTHYGYTF

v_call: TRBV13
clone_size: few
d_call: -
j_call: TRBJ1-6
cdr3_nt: TGTGCCAGCAGCTTAGAGGGACGAACACCCCTCCACTTT
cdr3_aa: CASSLEGRTPLHF

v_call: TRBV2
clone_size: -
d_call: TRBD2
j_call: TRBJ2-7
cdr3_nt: TGTGCCAGCATTATAGAGCGGGGCTCCTACGAGCAGTACTTC
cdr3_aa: CASIIERGSYEQYF

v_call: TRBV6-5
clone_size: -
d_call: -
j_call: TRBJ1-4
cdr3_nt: TGTGCCAGCAGTTACGGGTTCGGCAGAACTAATGAAAAACTGTTTTTT
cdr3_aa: CASSYGFGRTNEKLFF

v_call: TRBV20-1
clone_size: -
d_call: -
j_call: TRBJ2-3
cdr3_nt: TGCAGTGCTGGGACAGATACGCAGTATTTT
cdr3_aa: CSAGTDTQYF

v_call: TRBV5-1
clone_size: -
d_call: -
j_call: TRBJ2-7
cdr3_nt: TGCGCCAGCAGCTCCTTTAACGAGCAGTACTTC
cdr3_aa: CASSSFNEQYF

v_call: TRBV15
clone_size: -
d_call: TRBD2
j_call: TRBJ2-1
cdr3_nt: TGTGCCACCAGCCCCACGGGGGAGGGTTGGGATGAGCAGTTCTTC
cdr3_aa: CATSPTGEGWDEQFF

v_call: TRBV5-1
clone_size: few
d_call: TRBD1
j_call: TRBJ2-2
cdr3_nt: TGCGCCAGCAGAGAATACAGGGGGTCCACCGGGGAGCTGTTTTTT
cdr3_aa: CASREYRGSTGELFF

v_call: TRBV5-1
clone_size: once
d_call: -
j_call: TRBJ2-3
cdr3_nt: TGCGCCAGCAGCTCGAGGGGGCATGCTAGCGGAGATACGCAGTATTTT
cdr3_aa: CASSSRGHASGDTQYF

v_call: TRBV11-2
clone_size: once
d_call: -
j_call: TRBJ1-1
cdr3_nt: TGTGCCAGCAGCTTAGGAAAAGCTTTCTTT
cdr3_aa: CASSLGKAFF

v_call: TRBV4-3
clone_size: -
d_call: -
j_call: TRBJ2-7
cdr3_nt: TGCGCCAGCAGCCAACAGCTACCTTACGAGCAGTACTTC
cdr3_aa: CASSQQLPYEQYF

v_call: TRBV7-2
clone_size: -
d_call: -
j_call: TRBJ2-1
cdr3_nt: TGTGCCAGCAGCTCCCCCTGGACAGAGCAGTTCTTC
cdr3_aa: CASSSPWTEQFF

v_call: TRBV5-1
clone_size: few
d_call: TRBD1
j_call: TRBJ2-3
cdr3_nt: TGCGCCAGCAGAATAACAGGGGGCGGCACAGATACGCAGTATTTT
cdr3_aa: CASRITGGGTDTQYF

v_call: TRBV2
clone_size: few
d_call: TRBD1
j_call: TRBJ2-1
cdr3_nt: TGTGCCAGCGCCCGAGACAGGGGCTATGAGCAGTTCTTC
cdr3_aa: CASARDRGYEQFF

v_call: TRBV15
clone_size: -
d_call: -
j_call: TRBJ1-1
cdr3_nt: TGTGCCACCAGCAGAGATGGTTGGGCAACGGAGTCAACTGAAGCTTTCTTT
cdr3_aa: CATSRDGWATESTEAFF

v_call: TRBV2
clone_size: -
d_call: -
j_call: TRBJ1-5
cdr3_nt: TGTGCCAGCAGTGAGGCGGGGGGCCGCAATCAGCCCCAGCATTTT
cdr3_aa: CASSEAGGRNQPQHF

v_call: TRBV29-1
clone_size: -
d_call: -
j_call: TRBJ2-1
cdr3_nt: TGCAGCGTTGTGGGCGGCTACAATGAGCAGTTCTTC
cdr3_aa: CSVVGGYNEQFF

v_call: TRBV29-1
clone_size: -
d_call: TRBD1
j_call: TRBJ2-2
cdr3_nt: TGCAGCGTTGAAGGGACAGGGGCCACCGGGGAGCTGTTTTTT
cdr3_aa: CSVEGTGATGELFF

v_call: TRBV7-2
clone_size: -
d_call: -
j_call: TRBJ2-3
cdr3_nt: TGTGCCAGCAGTCATCCGTTTTTTAGCACAGATACGCAGTATTTT
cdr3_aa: CASSHPFFSTDTQYF

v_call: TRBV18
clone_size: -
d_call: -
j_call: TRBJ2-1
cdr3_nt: TGTGCCAGCTCCCTCGTGGGCGGCAACAATGAGCAGTTCTTC
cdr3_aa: CASSLVGGNNEQFF

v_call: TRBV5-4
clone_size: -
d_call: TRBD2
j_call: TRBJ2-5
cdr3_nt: TGTGCCAGCAGCTCATCTAGCGGGGGCCTCGGGGAGACCCAGTACTTC
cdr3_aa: CASSSSSGGLGETQYF

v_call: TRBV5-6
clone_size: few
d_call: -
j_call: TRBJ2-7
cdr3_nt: TGTGCCAGCAGCACCTCCCCGACGGATTCCTACGAGCAGTACTTC
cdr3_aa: CASSTSPTDSYEQYF

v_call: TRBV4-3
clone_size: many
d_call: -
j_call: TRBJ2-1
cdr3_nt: TGCGCCAGCAGCCAAGAGCGAAGTCGGGAGCAGTTCTTC
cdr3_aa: CASSQERSREQFF

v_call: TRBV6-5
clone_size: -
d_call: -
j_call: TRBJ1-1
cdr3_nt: TGTGCCAGCAGATGGACACTCGAATCGAACACTGAAGCTTTCTTT
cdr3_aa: CASRWTLESNTEAFF

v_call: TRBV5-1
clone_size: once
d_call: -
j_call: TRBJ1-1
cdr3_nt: TGCGCCAGCAGCTTCACAGGGCCGGTAGGTGTGAGCACTGAAGCTTTCTTT
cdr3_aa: CASSFTGPVGVSTEAFF

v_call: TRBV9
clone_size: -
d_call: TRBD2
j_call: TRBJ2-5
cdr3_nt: TGTGCCAGCAGCTCACCGCCTCGGGGGGATCCGACCCAGTACTTC
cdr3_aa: CASSSPPRGDPTQYF

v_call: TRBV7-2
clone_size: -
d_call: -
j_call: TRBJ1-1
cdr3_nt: TGTGCCAGCAGCTTCAGGACTGAAGCTTTCTTT
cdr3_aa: CASSFRTEAFF

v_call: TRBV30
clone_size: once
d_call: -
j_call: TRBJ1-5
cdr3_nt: TGTGCCTGGAGCCCACTGTCGGGCAATCAGCCCCAGCATTTT
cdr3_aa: CAWSPLSGNQPQHF

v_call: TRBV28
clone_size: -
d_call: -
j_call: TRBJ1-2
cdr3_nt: TGTGCCAGCAAGACAGGCAACTATGGCTACACCTTC
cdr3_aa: CASKTGNYGYTF

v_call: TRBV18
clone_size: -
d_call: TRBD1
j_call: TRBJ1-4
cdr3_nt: TGTGCCAGCTCACCTTCGAACCCCAGGGGGCTCATTACAACTAATGAAAAACTGTTTTTT
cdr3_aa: CASSPSNPRGLITTNEKLFF

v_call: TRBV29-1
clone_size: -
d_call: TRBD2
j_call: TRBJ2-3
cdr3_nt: TGCAGCGTTGGACGGGGGGTTCACCGACGCACAGATACGCAGTATTTT
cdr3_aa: CSVGRGVHRRTDTQYF

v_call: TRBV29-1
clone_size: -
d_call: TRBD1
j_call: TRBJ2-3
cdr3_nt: TGCAGCGTAGCTACAGGGGCAGATACGCAGTATTTT
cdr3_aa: CSVATGADTQYF

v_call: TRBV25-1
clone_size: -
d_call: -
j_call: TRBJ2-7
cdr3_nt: TGTGCCAGCAGTGAATTAAGGGGATCTAACGAGCAGTACTTC
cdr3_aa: CASSELRGSNEQYF

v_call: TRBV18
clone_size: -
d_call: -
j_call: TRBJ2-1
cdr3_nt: TGTGCCAGCTCACCATTCCGGACTACCAACAATGAGCAGTTCTTC
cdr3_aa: CASSPFRTTNNEQFF

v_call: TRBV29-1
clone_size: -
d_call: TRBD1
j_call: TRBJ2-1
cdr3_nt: TGCAGCGTTGAAGGGGGAACCGGGACAGGGGGCTGGAATGAGCAGTTCTTC
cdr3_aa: CSVEGGTGTGGWNEQFF

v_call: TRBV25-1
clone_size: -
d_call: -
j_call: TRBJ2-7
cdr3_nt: TGTGCCAGCAGTGGAACGGCACCCTACGAGCAGTACTTC
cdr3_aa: CASSGTAPYEQYF

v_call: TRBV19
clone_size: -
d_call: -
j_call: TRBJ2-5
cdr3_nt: TGTGCCAGTAGTATATGGGGGCAGGAGACCCAGTACTTC
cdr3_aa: CASSIWGQETQYF

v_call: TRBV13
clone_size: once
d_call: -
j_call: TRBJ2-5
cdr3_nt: TGTGCCAGCAGCTTAGGGGGGACCCAGTACTTC
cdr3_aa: CASSLGGTQYF

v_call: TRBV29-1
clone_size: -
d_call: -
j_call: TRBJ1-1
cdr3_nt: TGCAGCGTTGGAAACACTGAAGCTTTCTTT
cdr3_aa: CSVGNTEAFF